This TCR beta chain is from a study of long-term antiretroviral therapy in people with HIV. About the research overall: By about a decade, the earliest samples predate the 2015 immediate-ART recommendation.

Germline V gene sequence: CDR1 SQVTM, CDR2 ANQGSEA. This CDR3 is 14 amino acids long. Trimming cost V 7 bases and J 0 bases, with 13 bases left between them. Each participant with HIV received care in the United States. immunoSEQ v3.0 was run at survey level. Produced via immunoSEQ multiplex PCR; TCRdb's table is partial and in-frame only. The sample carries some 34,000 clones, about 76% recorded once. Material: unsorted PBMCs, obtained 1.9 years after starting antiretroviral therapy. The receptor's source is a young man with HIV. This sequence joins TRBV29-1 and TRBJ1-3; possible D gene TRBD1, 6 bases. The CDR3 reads CSATTGTSGNTIYF. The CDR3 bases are TGCAGCGCTACGACAGGAACCTCTGGAAACACCATATATTTT.